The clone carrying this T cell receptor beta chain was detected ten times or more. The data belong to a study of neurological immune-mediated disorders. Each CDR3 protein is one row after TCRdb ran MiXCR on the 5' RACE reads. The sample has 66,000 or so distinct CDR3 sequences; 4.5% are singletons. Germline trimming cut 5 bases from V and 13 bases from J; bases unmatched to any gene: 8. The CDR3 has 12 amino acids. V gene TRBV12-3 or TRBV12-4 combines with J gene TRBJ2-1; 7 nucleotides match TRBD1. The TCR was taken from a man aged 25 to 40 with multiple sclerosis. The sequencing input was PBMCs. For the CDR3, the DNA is TGTGCCAGCAGTCCGCAGGGACAGAGTCAGTTCTTC. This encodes CASSPQGQSQFF.